This T cell receptor beta chain was captured in a study of T cell responses to AZD1222 COVID-19 vaccine. Study-level information: Pooled in the analysis were second doses at about 4 or about 12 weeks. Study-wide results and caveats: Sampling that yielded the repertoires occurred only after the peak T cell response. Nearly half of spike-specific TCRs reportedly target unmutated variant regions.

Clones were sequenced by immunoSEQ multiplex PCR, and TCRdb holds only the in-frame ones, with some missing. The table has fewer than 120,000 clones, 88% seen once. Germline assignment: CDR1 MGHRA and CDR2 YSYEKL. The length of the CDR3 is 15 residues. Trimming took off 0 bases at V and 5 bases at J, with 13 bases between the two ends. This clone was detected only once. The antigen is not known. The same CDR3 can be traced to other DNA sequences in this sample. The starting material was peripheral blood, obtained on day 0 of AZD1222 vaccination. The sequence was obtained from an adult in good health. The gene calls are TRBV4-1 and TRBJ1-1; D perhaps matches TRBD1 (6 bases). CDR3 loop: CASSQDRQGRTEAFF. The CDR3 DNA sequence: TGCGCCAGCAGCCAAGATCGTCAGGGGAGAACTGAAGCTTTCTTT.